This T cell receptor beta chain came from a study of T cells after posttransplantation cyclophosphamide. The study's findings and limits: Tissue-infiltrating T cells from skin or gut overlapped little with blood T cells. Later blood repertoires were often dominated by clones from the donor CD8+ memory compartment.

Profiling relied on immunoSEQ multiplex PCR, and the TCRdb table lists in-frame clones only, not all of them. Captured here are tens of thousands of clones, none seen once; the top ten comprise 2% to 2.5%. This related bone marrow graft donor gave peripheral blood on the day of marrow donation. This clone was recorded many times. What it recognizes is unknown. Germline V CDR1 and CDR2: SQVTM, ANQGSEA. Losses at the gene ends were 0 bases for V and 6 bases for J; bases not matched to a gene: 7. This CDR3 has 14 residues. The chain employs TRBV29-1 and TRBJ2-7, with TRBD2 matching over 8 bases. This TCR was sampled from a man in his forties in good health, CMV-negative, and a related stem cell transplant donor. Sequencing was done on a sample of PBMCs. CDR3 residues: CSVEEGGTSSEQYF. In DNA form, the CDR3 reads TGCAGCGTTGAAGAAGGGGGGACTAGTAGCGAGCAGTACTTC.